This T cell receptor beta chain came from a study of blood T cell repertoires in COVID-19. Study overall: The study drew acute and convalescent COVID-19 samples from the United States, Italy and Spain. T cells, B-cell-depleted T cells, or PBMCs supplied cDNA or gDNA.

Looked up from germline, CDR1 is SGDLS and CDR2 is YYNGEE. This CDR3 spans 14 amino acids. Trimming took 3 bases from V and 7 from J; bases not matched to a gene: 2. Per the authors' pipeline: Amplification of reference gene primers was used by the study to estimate nucleated cell counts. Using immunoSEQ multiplex PCR, the repertoire was profiled, and TCRdb retains in-frame clones only, with some absent. The V and J calls and clone size come from that table; D and trimming were worked out from the DNA. The table lists some 170,000 clones, around 81% of them singletons, with approximately 11% in the top ten.

The receptor comes from a man aged 55 to 70 with active or convalescent COVID-19. Sample: peripheral blood. The J gene is TRBJ1-6, the V gene TRBV9; TRBD1 aligns across 9 bases. In nucleotides, the CDR3 is TGTGCCAGCAGCGCTGGGACAGGGAATTCACCCCTCCACTTT. This gives the protein CASSAGTGNSPLHF.